This T cell receptor (beta chain) was found in a study of T-cell memory formation after mild COVID-19. Study-level background: Largely, the TCR clusters proved donor specific.

It was 5'RACE with constant-segment primers that produced the TCR alpha and TCR beta cDNA libraries, which carried sample barcodes and UMIs. TCRdb re-analysed the 5' RACE reads in MiXCR, keeping a single row per CDR3 protein. The repertoire holds 350,000 to 500,000 distinct CDR3 sequences, over 15% seen once, with roughly 21% in the top ten. This CDR3 contains 15 residues. CDR1 and CDR2 (germline): SGHVS, FQNEAQ. J was trimmed by 4 bases and V by 5 bases; bases with no gene match: 10. This TCR came from a man in his late teens or twenties who had mild COVID-19 (a few samples of this study predate the infection). Cell type and time point are not known. The rearrangement links TRBV7-8 to TRBJ2-7, with 8 bases matching TRBD1. The sample taken for sequencing was PBMCs or a T cell subset sorted from them (not recorded which). The CDR3 is CASSRERQGRYEQYF. CDR3 nucleotide sequence: TGTGCCAGCAGCCGAGAACGACAGGGGAGATACGAGCAGTACTTC. The full variable domain, its missing parts supplied by reference TRBV7-8 and TRBJ2-7, is GAGVSQSPRYKVAKRGQDVALRCDPISGHVSLFWYQQALGQGPEFLTYFQNEAQLDKSGLPSDRFFAERPEGSVSTLKIQRTQQEDSAVYLCASSRERQGRYEQYFGPGTRLTVT.